This T cell receptor (beta chain) was sequenced during a study of T cell repertoires in cytomegalovirus infection. Looking at the study overall: Public TCR beta signatures provided an indication of both CMV infection and a matching HLA type. Study conclusions and caveats: Individuals carrying CMV plus the relevant HLA were identified by cumulative frequency of public TCR beta families.

TCRdb redid the calling of the reads with MiXCR, one entry per CDR3 protein. Altogether 500,000 to 600,000 distinct CDR3 sequences are present, approximately 15% being singletons, with the ten largest covering about 24%. This clonotype was recorded many times. The antigen remains undetermined. This CDR3 comprises 16 residues. V shed 4 bases and J shed 2 bases, with 16 bases lying between them. Germline CDR1 and CDR2: SGHVS and FQNEAQ. The chain is built from TRBV7-8 and TRBJ2-3, with D possibly TRBD2 on 6 matching bases. Source material: CD8+ T cells from PBMCs. This receptor was identified in a human donor in good health (CMV status not recorded). Some clones in this sample may be carry-over from other donors' samples. The CDR3 here is CASSSNRDSITDTQYF. CDR3 coding DNA: TGTGCCAGCAGCTCAAACCGGGACTCAATCACAGATACGCAGTATTTT.